This is a list of T cell receptor beta chains from one sample in a study of blood T cell repertoires in COVID-19. The repertoire was sequenced with immunoSEQ multiplex PCR; TCRdb's copy has only in-frame clones and lacks some. Of under 100,000 clones listed, about 84% are singletons. Material: peripheral blood. These TCRs come from a man older than 75 with active or convalescent COVID-19. The CDR3 runs from the conserved cysteine through the conserved F or W. The D gene is left open where the match is weak. Some rows have no size entry. The others give once, few or many, or a class for an expanded clone.

D	length	J	size	V	CDR3	DNA
TRBD1	18	TRBJ2-2	.	TRBV5-1	CASSLAFLGQGYTGELFF	TGCGCCAGCAGCTTGGCATTTCTGGGACAGGGGTACACCGGGGAGCTGTTTTTT
TRBD1	14	TRBJ1-2	.	TRBV27	CASSHGQGPYGYTF	TGTGCCAGCAGCCACGGACAGGGACCATATGGCTACACCTTC
TRBD1	14	TRBJ2-7	.	TRBV6-5	CASRRTGGSYEQYF	TGTGCCAGCAGGAGGACAGGGGGCTCCTACGAGCAGTACTTC
.	16	TRBJ2-2	.	TRBV4-1	CASSRAAGATTGELFF	TGCGCCAGCAGCCGGGCGGCAGGGGCGACCACCGGGGAGCTGTTTTTT
.	14	TRBJ2-3	.	TRBV5-1	CASSLVGGVDTQYF	TGCGCCAGCAGCTTGGTCGGAGGGGTAGATACGCAGTATTTT
TRBD1	14	TRBJ1-2	once	TRBV7-2	CASSRDRLNYGYTF	TGTGCCAGCAGCCGGGACAGATTAAACTATGGCTACACCTTC
TRBD1	14	TRBJ2-2	.	TRBV5-1	CASSRDSETGELFF	TGCGCCAGCAGCAGGGACAGCGAAACCGGGGAGCTGTTTTTT
TRBD1	14	TRBJ2-1	.	TRBV5-5	CASALGTGSYEQFF	TGTGCCAGCGCCCTGGGGACAGGGTCCTACGAGCAGTTCTTC
TRBD1	13	TRBJ1-4	.	TRBV7-8	CASGDRVNEKLFF	TGTGCCAGCGGGGACAGGGTAAATGAAAAACTGTTTTTT
TRBD1	14	TRBJ2-2	.	TRBV7-2	CASSSTGPAGELFF	TGTGCCAGCAGCTCGACAGGGCCCGCCGGGGAGCTGTTTTTT
TRBD2	16	TRBJ2-1	.	TRBV18	CASSRTSGGPDNEQFF	TGTGCCAGCTCACGGACTAGCGGGGGCCCGGACAATGAGCAGTTCTTC
TRBD1	15	TRBJ2-5	few	TRBV5-1	CASSSGTGAQETQYF	TGCGCCAGCAGCTCCGGGACAGGGGCCCAAGAGACCCAGTACTTC
.	14	TRBJ1-2	.	TRBV29-1	CSVAGLTRLHLRTF	TGCAGCGTTGCGGGACTTACCAGGCTACACCTTAGGACCTTC
.	14	TRBJ2-1	.	TRBV2	CASNGLVSYNEQFF	TGTGCCAGCAACGGACTTGTCTCCTACAATGAGCAGTTCTTC
TRBD2	16	TRBJ2-1	.	TRBV24-1	CATSDLRVGGKNEQFF	TGTGCCACCAGTGATCTACGTGTCGGGGGGAAGAATGAGCAGTTCTTC
TRBD2	16	TRBJ2-2	.	TRBV5-1	CASSDRLAGGTGELFF	TGCGCCAGCAGCGACCGACTAGCGGGGGGAACCGGGGAGCTGTTTTTT
.	13	TRBJ2-7	.	TRBV10-3	CAISGGGGYEQYF	TGTGCCATCAGTGGGGGAGGCGGCTACGAGCAGTACTTC
.	15	TRBJ2-7	.	TRBV27	CASSSPGKSSYEQYF	TGTGCCAGCAGTTCCCCCGGGAAGAGCTCCTACGAGCAGTACTTC
TRBD2	15	TRBJ2-3	.	TRBV7-2	CASSVNAGGKDTQYF	TGTGCCAGCAGCGTAAACGCGGGGGGGAAAGATACGCAGTATTTT
TRBD1	15	TRBJ1-1	.	TRBV5-1	CASSSGTALNTEAFF	TGCGCCAGCAGCTCAGGGACAGCACTAAACACTGAAGCTTTCTTT
TRBD1	16	TRBJ2-7	.	TRBV5-4	CASSLDLGQGGYEQYF	TGTGCCAGCAGCTTGGACTTGGGACAGGGGGGCTACGAGCAGTACTTC
TRBD2	18	TRBJ2-2	.	TRBV7-6	CASSLRGGIAPNTGELFF	TGTGCCAGCAGCTTACGGGGGGGGATAGCGCCGAACACCGGGGAGCTGTTTTTT
.	15	TRBJ1-1	.	TRBV2	CASSFAAGVNTEAFF	TGTGCCAGCAGTTTCGCAGCCGGGGTGAACACTGAAGCTTTCTTT